What follows describes a single T cell receptor (beta chain). The antigen this receptor binds is unknown. It has no much larger one-base neighbor in the sample; base qualities were not kept. The record originates from a study of regulatory T cells in long-lasting Graves disease (dated by TCRdb to 2020 to 2022). Regarding the research as a whole: Patients with newly diagnosed Graves' disease had been on antithyroid drugs for under 3 months. Persistent Graves' disease patients were compared with newly diagnosed Graves' disease patients by peripheral blood TCR sequencing and RNA sequencing. The study took place in China and was registered as a clinical trial. A total of roughly 35 samples underwent TCR sequencing, from some 13 patients with persistent Graves' disease and 20 or so patients with newly diagnosed Graves' disease.

The library was made by multiplex PCR. The sequencer listed for this sample is Illumina HiSeq 4000. To build TCR beta libraries, CDR3 regions were amplified by Arm-PCR using iRepertoire HTBI primers. Gel purification was performed on PCR products prior to sequencing. As for how the authors treated the data: Gene usage analysis of CDR3 amino acid clonotypes used the approximately 62 TRBV and around 14 TRBJ segments found across samples. Filtered high-quality paired reads were merged into contigs using COPE and FqMerger. Contigs were aligned with BLAST to IMGT TRBV, TRBD and TRBJ reference genes, and CDR3 was defined per IMGT. Clonotypes above 0.1% frequency were classified as highly expanded clones. Shannon entropy was used to measure repertoire diversity, and the Gini coefficient was used to measure V-J evenness. Public clonotypes were defined as clonotypes shared by more than one individual. The raw public reads went through TCRdb reprocessing: fastp at Q25, MiXCR clone calling, in-frame beta chains kept. All rows with the same CDR3 protein become a single entry with the most common DNA and genes. TCRdb's processing, not the authors' own work, is the source of the V and J calls. The sample table shows a few hundred thousand distinct CDR3 sequences, and 15% to 20% are seen once. The top ten clonotypes cover 13% to 15% of the sample.

General findings and caveats noted by the study authors: Compared with newly diagnosed patients, patients with persistent Graves' disease had lower TCR Shannon entropy and fewer highly expanded clones, which suggests clonal expansion. The authors acknowledged the small sample size as a limitation that may reduce accuracy. Only the TCR beta chain was sequenced and analyzed. Only peripheral blood was studied, because thyroid tissue, the primary lesion, was inaccessible. TRBV28, TRBJ1-2 and TRBJ2-5 were preferentially used in persistent disease, while TRBV20-1 and TRBJ2-1 were favored in newly diagnosed disease. Patients with persistent disease shared more public clonotypes (approximately 2,500) than newly diagnosed patients did (around 930).

The CDR3 contains 15 residues, cysteine and phenylalanine counted. Just CDR3 DNA is preserved here, 45 bases in frame from base 1. As encoded in the germline V gene (reference sequence), CDR1 is DFQATT while CDR2 is SNEGSKA. V ends up 4 bases short and J 4 bases short, with an unmatched junction base count of 3. The time point label, as the study defines it: newly diagnosed GD, antithyroid drugs for less than 3 months. For both TCR sequencing and RNA sequencing, RNA was extracted from PBMCs in TRIzol. Graves' disease was diagnosed according to American Thyroid Association guidelines. Recruitment of patients was carried out at an endocrinology department in Xi'an, China. From each patient, about 9.7 milliliters of peripheral blood was collected into an EDTA anticoagulant tube. Ficoll Paque Plus density gradient separation was used to isolate PBMCs, and no further T cell sorting was performed. An Agilent 2100 Bioanalyzer and agarose gel were used to check RNA quality, and a NanoDrop 2000 was used to measure RNA concentration.

These same records also appear under a second study, on T cells in Graves' hyperthyroidism and ophthalmopathy. That second report states: A patient counted as having stable Graves' hyperthyroidism if no progression to ophthalmopathy occurred over 18 months of follow-up. Hyperthyroidism patients were newly diagnosed, with disease duration under 2 months, and aged 18 to 65 years. Any patient with an uncontrolled infection, another autoimmune disease, pregnancy or lactation was excluded. Diagnoses relied on clinical symptoms, serum thyroxine and TRAb, thyroid ultrasound and orbital computed tomography. For the first round of RT-PCR on the TCR CDR3, the HTBI primer set was used together with the Qiagen OneStep RT-PCR kit. Most expanded thyroid clonotypes (frequency above 0.001) were also detected in blood, suggesting blood repertoires may reflect thyroid immune responses. In cross-validation, a model built on a 13 V-J signature told ophthalmopathy apart from stable hyperthyroidism with 85% to 90% sensitivity and roughly 81% specificity, and in testing the same model reached 80%/75%. In validation, the model predicted progression to ophthalmopathy with 55% to 71% sensitivity and over 72% specificity, a median of approximately 6.7 months before onset. A discovery cohort of about 100 patients, 43 with Graves' ophthalmopathy and approximately 57 with stable Graves' hyperthyroidism, was used to find distinguishing TCR V-J signatures. Whether ophthalmopathy could be predicted prospectively was tested in an independent validation cohort made up of about 20 hyperthyroidism patients plus 17 patients who later progressed to ophthalmopathy. For training and testing, the approximately 92 patients in the discovery cohort were randomly divided in a 7:3 ratio. Thyroid tissue and blood T-cell repertoires from six Graves' hyperthyroidism patients were also compared in the study. Following sampling, methimazole starting at 30 mg daily was given to hyperthyroidism patients, and high-dose intravenous methylprednisolone was given to ophthalmopathy patients. Libraries were constructed in a second round of multiplex PCR, after which size selection and purification were performed. Libraries were sequenced paired-end with 100 bp reads on an Illumina HiSeq2000. SOAPnuke was used to process the raw data, throwing out any read that contained adapters or uncalled bases, had a mean Phred below 15, or lacked an exact constant-primer or identifier match. High-quality paired reads were merged using COPE v1.2.5, and each unique nucleotide sequence was defined as a clonotype. MiTCR v1.1 was used to align clonotypes to the IMGT TRBV, TRBD and TRBJ reference segments. The analysis included only V-J combinations with a frequency above 0.0001, which together covered 99% to 99.2% of the repertoires. A TCS score was defined as the ratio between F50 (clonal expansion) and ExV (chaos), using BLOSUM62-based TCRdist between CDR3 peptides within each V-J. Welch's t-statistics and random forest reduced 450 to 600 V-J features to 13, which were used in a naive Bayes classifier (R e1071). No statistical method was used to set the sample size in advance, and investigators knew the group allocation. The paper describes TCR Vbeta CDR3 sequencing of fewer than 150 peripheral blood samples, made up of under 50 ophthalmopathy patients, over 70 hyperthyroidism patients and about 17 progressor patients.

The chain links TRBV20-1 with TRBJ2-1, and TRBD2 aligns with 14 junction nucleotides. The sample here was peripheral blood mononuclear cells (PBMCs), taken at new diagnosis, from a patient treated with antithyroid drugs. This TCR was recovered from a woman under 40 with Graves disease. Donor details come from another sample of the same person, matched by shared clones. DNA sequence: TGCAGTGCTACCGGGACTAGCGGGGGTTACAATGAGCAGTTCTTC. This translates into CSATGTSGGYNEQFF.